These T cell receptor beta chains were read from a single sample in a study of cytomegalovirus exposure and HLA in healthy donors. The method was immunoSEQ multiplex PCR; TCRdb's version includes in-frame clones alone and lacks a portion of them. The sample lists 80,000 or so clones, over 55% occurring once. The sample consisted of PBMCs. All receptors derive from a man aged 25-40 years in good health and CMV-seropositive. Both conserved end residues are part of each CDR3. Each record gives: clone size, D gene, J gene, V gene, CDR3 protein, CDR3 DNA. D genes are given only for firm matches. Some rows mark clone size as missing; the rest say once, few, many or name a class of expanded clone.

. | TRBD1 | TRBJ2-7 | TRBV18 | CASSPEGAFLEQYF | TGTGCCAGCTCACCAGAGGGGGCCTTTCTCGAGCAGTACTTC
. | . | TRBJ1-5 | TRBV6-6 | CASSYLGNQPQHF | TGTGCCAGCAGTTACCTCGGCAATCAGCCCCAGCATTTT
. | . | TRBJ2-3 | TRBV2 | CASLRDTQYF | TGTGCCAGCTTGAGAGATACGCAGTATTTT
. | TRBD2 | TRBJ2-7 | TRBV29-1 | CSVEVVSGTNYEQYF | TGCAGCGTTGAAGTCGTGTCAGGGACTAACTACGAGCAGTACTTC
. | . | TRBJ1-4 | TRBV11-2 | CASSLEPGTNEKLFF | TGTGCCAGCAGCTTAGAACCAGGCACAAATGAAAAACTGTTTTTT
few | TRBD2 | TRBJ2-1 | TRBV7-9 | CASSHSGYEQFF | TGTGCCAGCAGCCATAGCGGGTATGAGCAGTTCTTC
medium-sized | . | TRBJ2-3 | TRBV7-9 | CAGSGDDTQYF | TGTGCCGGTTCAGGGGATGATACGCAGTATTTT
few | . | TRBJ2-2 | TRBV7-6 | CASSFQGGAGLDTGELFF | TGTGCCAGCAGCTTCCAGGGAGGAGCAGGGCTGGACACCGGGGAGCTGTTTTTT
. | TRBD1 | TRBJ1-6 | TRBV27 | CASSPRTGGRYSPLHF | TGTGCCAGCAGTCCTCGGACAGGGGGCAGGTATTCACCCCTCCACTTT
. | . | TRBJ1-4 | TRBV25-1 | CASSLNEKLFF | TGTGCCAGCAGTTTAAATGAAAAACTGTTTTTT
. | TRBD1 | TRBJ2-1 | TRBV18 | CASSPGQGNEQFF | TGTGCCAGCTCACCAGGACAGGGCAATGAGCAGTTCTTC
. | . | TRBJ2-7 | TRBV2 | CASSAGGILTYEQYF | TGTGCCAGCAGTGCAGGGGGGATCCTAACCTACGAGCAGTACTTC
. | TRBD1 | TRBJ2-7 | TRBV30 | CAWSATGSEQYF | TGTGCCTGGAGTGCGACAGGGTCCGAGCAGTACTTC
. | . | TRBJ1-4 | TRBV5-1 | CASSLDDSQGEKLFF | TGCGCCAGCAGCTTGGACGACAGTCAGGGGGAAAAACTGTTTTTT
few | . | TRBJ2-1 | TRBV7-9 | CASSLVGRGWDEQFF | TGTGCCAGCAGCTTAGTCGGCAGGGGTTGGGATGAGCAGTTCTTC
. | . | TRBJ2-3 | TRBV11-1 | CASSLARGGYTDTQYF | TGTGCCAGCAGCTTAGCAAGGGGGGGATACACAGATACGCAGTATTTT
. | . | TRBJ1-1 | TRBV28 | CAIVAAEMNTEAFF | TGTGCCATTGTCGCGGCCGAGATGAACACTGAAGCTTTCTTT
once | TRBD1 | TRBJ1-3 | TRBV7-2 | CASSLIGGTDINTIYF | TGTGCCAGCAGCTTAATAGGGGGGACAGACATCAACACCATATATTTT
. | TRBD1 | TRBJ2-7 | TRBV15 | CATSRGQGYNEQYF | TGTGCCACCAGCAGGGGACAGGGGTACAACGAGCAGTACTTC
. | . | TRBJ2-3 | TRBV28 | CASSLPGTLRSDTQYF | TGTGCCAGCAGTTTACCCGGGACTCTGAGGTCAGATACGCAGTATTTT
few | TRBD2 | TRBJ2-7 | TRBV29-1 | CSAGTSANSYEQYF | TGCAGCGCCGGGACTAGCGCGAATTCCTACGAGCAGTACTTC
. | TRBD1 | TRBJ2-5 | TRBV19 | CASSRQGAGEQYF | TGTGCCAGTAGTCGACAGGGGGCGGGGGAGCAGTACTTC
few | TRBD2 | TRBJ2-5 | TRBV9 | CASSAGGGETQYF | TGTGCCAGCAGCGCCGGGGGGGGAGAGACCCAGTACTTC